This T cell receptor (beta chain) was sequenced during a study of blood T cell repertoires in COVID-19. Study summary: Sites across the United States, Italy and Spain contributed samples from acute and convalescent COVID-19. The analysed material was cDNA or gDNA that came from T cells, B-cell-depleted T cells, or PBMCs.

Study processing details: Estimated nucleated cell counts came from reference gene primer amplification. The data were produced by immunoSEQ multiplex PCR, yet TCRdb's version contains in-frame clones alone and is incomplete. Clonal size and the V and J genes are those of that table, whereas D and trimming came from the DNA. The sample holds roughly 92,000 clones, approximately 80% seen once. V was clipped by 7 bases and J by 6 bases, with 16 bases between them. This CDR3 is built from 13 residues. Germline CDR1 and CDR2: SQVTM and ANQGSEA. The TCR was taken from an elderly woman with active or convalescent COVID-19. V usage is TRBV29-1 and J usage is TRBJ1-5; D is perhaps TRBD1 (5 bases). Sample: peripheral blood. In nucleotides, the CDR3 is TGCAGCGCGTCCGGGGGGGTAGGTCAGCCCCAGCATTTT. The encoded protein is CSASGGVGQPQHF.